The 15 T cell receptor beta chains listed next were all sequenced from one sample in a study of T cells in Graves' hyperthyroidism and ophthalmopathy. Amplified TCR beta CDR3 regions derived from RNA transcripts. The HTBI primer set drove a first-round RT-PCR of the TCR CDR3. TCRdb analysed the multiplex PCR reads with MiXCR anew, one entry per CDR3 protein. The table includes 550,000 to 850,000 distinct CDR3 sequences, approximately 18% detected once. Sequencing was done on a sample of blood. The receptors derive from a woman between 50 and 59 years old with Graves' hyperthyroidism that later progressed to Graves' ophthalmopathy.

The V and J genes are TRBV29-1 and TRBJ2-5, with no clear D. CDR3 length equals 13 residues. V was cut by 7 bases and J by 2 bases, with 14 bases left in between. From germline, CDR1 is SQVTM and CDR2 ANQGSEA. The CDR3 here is CSGRSDRQETQYF. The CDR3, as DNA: TGCAGCGGCCGTTCAGACCGACAAGAGACCCAGTACTTC.

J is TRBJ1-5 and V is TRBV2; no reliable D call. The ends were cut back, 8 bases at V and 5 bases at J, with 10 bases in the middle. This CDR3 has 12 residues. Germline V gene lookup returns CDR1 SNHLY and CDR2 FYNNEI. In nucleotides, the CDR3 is TGTGCCAGCGCCGAGGCAGATCAGCCCCAGCATTTT. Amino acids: CASAEADQPQHF.

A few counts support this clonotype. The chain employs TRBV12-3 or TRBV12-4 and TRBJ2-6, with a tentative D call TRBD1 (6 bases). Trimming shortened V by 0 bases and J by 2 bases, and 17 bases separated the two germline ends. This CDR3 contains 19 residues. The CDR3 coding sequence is TGTGCCAGCAGTTTAGCGTTTAGGGGGAGACTCCCTGGGGCCAACGTCCTGACTTTC. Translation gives CASSLAFRGRLPGANVLTF.

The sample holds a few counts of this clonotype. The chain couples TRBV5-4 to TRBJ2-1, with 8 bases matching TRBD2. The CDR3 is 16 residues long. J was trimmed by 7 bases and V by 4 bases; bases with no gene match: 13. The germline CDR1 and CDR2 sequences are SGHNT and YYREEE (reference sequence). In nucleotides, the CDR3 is TGTGCCAGCAGCAGAGACGGGGGGGCTCGTAGGAATGAGCAGTTCTTC. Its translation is CASSRDGGARRNEQFF.

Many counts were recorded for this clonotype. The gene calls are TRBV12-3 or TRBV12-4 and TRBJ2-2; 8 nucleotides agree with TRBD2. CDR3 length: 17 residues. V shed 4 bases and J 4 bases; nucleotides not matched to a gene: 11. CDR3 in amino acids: CASSSLGAGGVTGELFF. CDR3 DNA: TGTGCCAGCAGTTCTCTGGGGGCGGGGGGCGTCACCGGGGAGCTGTTTTTT.

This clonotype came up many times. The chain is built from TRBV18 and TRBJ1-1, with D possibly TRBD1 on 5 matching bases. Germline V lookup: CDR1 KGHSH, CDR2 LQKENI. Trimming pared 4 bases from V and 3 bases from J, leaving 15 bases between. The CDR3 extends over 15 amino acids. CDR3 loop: CASSRDQGGHTEAFF. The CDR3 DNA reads TGTGCCAGCTCACGAGACCAGGGTGGCCACACTGAAGCTTTCTTT.

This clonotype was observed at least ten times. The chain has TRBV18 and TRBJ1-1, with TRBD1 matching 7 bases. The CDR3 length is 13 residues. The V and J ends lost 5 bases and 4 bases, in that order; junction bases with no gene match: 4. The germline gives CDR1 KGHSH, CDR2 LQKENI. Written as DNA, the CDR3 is TGTGCCAGCTCAGACAGGGCGGGCACTGAAGCTTTCTTT. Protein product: CASSDRAGTEAFF.

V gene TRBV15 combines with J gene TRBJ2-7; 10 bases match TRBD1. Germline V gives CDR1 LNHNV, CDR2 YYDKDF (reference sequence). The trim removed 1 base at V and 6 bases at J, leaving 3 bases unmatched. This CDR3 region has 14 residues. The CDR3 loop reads CATSRGDRGREQYF. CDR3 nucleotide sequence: TGTGCCACCAGCAGAGGGGACAGGGGACGCGAGCAGTACTTC.

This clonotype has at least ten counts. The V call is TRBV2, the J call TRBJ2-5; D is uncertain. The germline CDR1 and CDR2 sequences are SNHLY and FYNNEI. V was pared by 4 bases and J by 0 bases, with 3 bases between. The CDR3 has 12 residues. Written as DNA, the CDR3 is TGTGCCAGCAGTGGGTACCAAGAGACCCAGTACTTC. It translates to CASSGYQETQYF.

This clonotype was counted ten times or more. CDR3 sequence: CASSTTGLSYGYTF. CDR3 coding DNA: TGTGCCAGCAGCACGACAGGGCTGAGCTATGGCTACACCTTC. The chain employs TRBV12-3 or TRBV12-4 and TRBJ1-2, with 7 bases fitting TRBD1. The ends lost 6 bases at V and 4 bases at J; junction bases unmatched: 8. This CDR3 has 14 amino acids.

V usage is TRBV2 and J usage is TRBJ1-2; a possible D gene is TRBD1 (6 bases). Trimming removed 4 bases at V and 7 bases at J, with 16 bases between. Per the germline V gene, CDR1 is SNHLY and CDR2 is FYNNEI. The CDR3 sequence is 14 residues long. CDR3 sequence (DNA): TGTGCCAGCAGTGTTTTTGGGGGGCGCGGTGGCTACACCTTC. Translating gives CASSVFGGRGGYTF.

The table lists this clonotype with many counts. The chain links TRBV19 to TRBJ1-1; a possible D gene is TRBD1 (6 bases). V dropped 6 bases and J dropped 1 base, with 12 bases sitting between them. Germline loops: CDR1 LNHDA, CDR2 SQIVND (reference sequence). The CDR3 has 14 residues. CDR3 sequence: CASRVAGANTEAFF. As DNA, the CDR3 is TGTGCCAGTAGAGTCGCGGGGGCGAACACTGAAGCTTTCTTT.

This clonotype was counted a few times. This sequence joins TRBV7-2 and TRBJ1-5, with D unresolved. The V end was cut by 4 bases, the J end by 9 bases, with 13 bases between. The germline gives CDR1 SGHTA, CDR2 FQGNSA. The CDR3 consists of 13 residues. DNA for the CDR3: TGTGCCAGCAGCTCGCCCCGGGGTCTGCCCCAGCATTTT. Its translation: CASSSPRGLPQHF.

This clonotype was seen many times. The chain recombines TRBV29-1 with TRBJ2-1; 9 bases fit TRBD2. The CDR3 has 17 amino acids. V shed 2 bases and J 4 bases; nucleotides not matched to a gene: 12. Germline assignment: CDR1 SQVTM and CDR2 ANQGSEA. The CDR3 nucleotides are TGCAGCGTTGAAACCTACTTTGGGGGACTAGCTTACAATGAGCAGTTCTTC. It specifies CSVETYFGGLAYNEQFF.

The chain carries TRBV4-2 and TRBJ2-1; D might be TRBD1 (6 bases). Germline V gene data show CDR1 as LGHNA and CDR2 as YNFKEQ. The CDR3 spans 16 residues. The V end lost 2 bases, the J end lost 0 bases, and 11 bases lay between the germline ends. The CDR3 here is CASSQHDRSSYNEQFF. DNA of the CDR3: TGTGCCAGCAGCCAACACGACAGGAGCTCCTACAATGAGCAGTTCTTC.